The 3 T cell receptor beta chains presented below share a single source sample, sequenced in a study of prognosis after radiotherapy for stage I lung cancer. From genomic DNA, two-round multiplex PCR was used to amplify TCR beta CDR3. The first PCR round targeted every TRBV and TRBJ gene with specific primers. TCRdb itself ran the multiplex PCR reads through MiXCR, one entry per CDR3 protein. The sample includes fewer than 20,000 distinct CDR3 sequences, about 17% of them seen just once. Sequenced here: PBMCs, sampled before or after stereotactic body radiation therapy (not recorded which). These receptor sequences come from a donor over 45 with non-small cell lung cancer.

This clonotype was observed at least ten times. The chain uses TRBV6-2 or TRBV6-3 and TRBJ2-7; D may be TRBD1 (5 bases). The CDR3 loop spans 14 amino acids. Per the germline V gene, CDR1 is MNHEY and CDR2 is SVGEGT. V lost 7 bases to trimming and J lost 0 bases, with 13 bases between them. CDR3 DNA: TGTGCCAGCAACAGGTTCCCCGACTCCTACGAGCAGTACTTC. Amino acid sequence: CASNRFPDSYEQYF.

This clonotype was found many times. The chain uses TRBV9 and TRBJ2-3; 8 nucleotides align to TRBD2. Germline values: CDR1 SGDLS, CDR2 YYNGEE. J gave up 8 bases and V 4 bases, and 15 bases lay outside the gene matches. The CDR3 runs 16 residues. The CDR3 DNA reads as TGTGCCAGCAGCTCATTCGTCGGTAGCGGGAAAGGTACGCAGTATTTT. Amino acid sequence: CASSSFVGSGKGTQYF.

This clonotype was seen repeatedly, ten times or more. This rearrangement joins TRBV4-1 to TRBJ2-2, with 9 bases that match TRBD1. Germline loops: CDR1 MGHRA, CDR2 YSYEKL. This CDR3 spans 17 amino acids. V trimming: 1 base; J trimming: 8 bases; junction bases outside the gene matches: 11. CDR3 loop: CASSQGFGTGFYGELFF. CDR3 nucleotide sequence: TGCGCCAGCAGCCAAGGATTCGGGACAGGGTTCTATGGGGAGCTGTTTTTT.